This T cell receptor beta chain originates from a study of vaccination effects on CD4 cells after COVID-19. Study-level findings and limits: The study dataset contains few convalescent patients and includes no early post-infection timepoints. Clones from infection and from vaccination both contracted markedly late after vaccination.

Antigen-specific CD4+ T cells were expanded with viral peptide pools in the ViraFEST assay before sequencing. Subsequent to 10 days of culture, CD4+ T cells were isolated. Each participant was administered two doses of either the BNT162b2 or the mRNA-1273 vaccine. Remarks on this clone: The antigen is undetermined.

The CDR3 runs to 15 residues. V lost 6 bases and J lost 0; bases outside the gene matches: 8. Germline lookup yields CDR1 SGHTA and CDR2 FQGNSA. Some clones are missing from TCRdb's copy, which holds only in-frame ones; the method was immunoSEQ multiplex PCR. Seen here are about 69,000 clones, just under 75% observed once, and the top ten hold 1.5% to 1.7%. The genes are TRBV7-2 and TRBJ2-7, with 7 nucleotides matching TRBD1. This receptor was taken from a human donor who received a COVID-19 vaccine. Sample: CD4+ T cells from PBMCs cultured with HCoV-229E spike peptides, taken after COVID-19 vaccination. The CDR3 DNA reads as TGTGCCAGCAGTTTAACCGGGGACAGCTCCTACGAGCAGTACGTC. Protein sequence: CASSLTGDSSYEQYV.